The 21 T cell receptor beta chains below were found in one sample sequenced in a study of blood T cell repertoires in COVID-19. Here immunoSEQ multiplex PCR was the method, and the copy in TCRdb shows in-frame clones only, minus some. The repertoire has 200,000 to 250,000 clones, approximately 80% of them found once; the top ten carry 3% to 4%. The specimen sequenced was PBMCs or T cells enriched from blood (not recorded which). These receptors were taken from a woman aged 60-75 years who had recovered from COVID-19.

This clone turned up a few times. The chain combines TRBV7-3 with TRBJ1-1, with D possibly being TRBD1 (6 bases). Germline CDR1 is SGHTA and CDR2 is FQGTGA. The V gene lost 5 bases and the J gene lost 1 base, with 11 bases spanning the gap. This CDR3 is 14 amino acids long. In DNA, the CDR3 is TGTGCCAGCAGCACGGGACATTGGAACACTGAAGCTTTCTTT. As protein: CASSTGHWNTEAFF.

This sequence joins TRBV19 and TRBJ1-2; 10 bases line up with TRBD1. The germline gives CDR1 LNHDA, CDR2 SQIVND (reference sequence). V lost 5 bases and J lost 5; bases outside the gene matches: 8. The CDR3 runs to 15 residues. CDR3 in amino acids: CASSVGTGAGYGYTF. The CDR3 DNA is TGTGCCAGTAGTGTGGGGACAGGGGCAGGGTATGGCTACACCTTC.

This clone was counted a few times. CDR3 coding DNA: TGTGCCAGCAGCCCGGCTAGAGGCTCCTACAATGAGCAGTTCTTC. It translates to CASSPARGSYNEQFF. This chain connects TRBV3-1 (or the pseudogene TRBV3-2) to TRBJ2-1; D gene uncertain. CDR3 length: 15 residues. Germline CDR1 LGHDT, CDR2 YNNKEL (reference sequence). V shed 4 bases and J shed 0 bases, with 10 bases lying between them.

The chain carries TRBV28 and TRBJ2-7, with D tentatively TRBD2 (5 bases). CDR3 length: 14 amino acids. Germline CDR1 reads MDHEN; CDR2 reads SYDVKM. V was cut by 4 bases and J by 5 bases, with 15 bases left in between. The CDR3 DNA sequence: TGTGCCAGCAGTTCACCGGGAAGATGGGACGAGCAGTACTTC. Its protein is CASSSPGRWDEQYF.

This clone was counted a single time. This chain connects TRBV7-8 to TRBJ1-2, with D uncertain. CDR3 length: 11 residues. Germline loops: CDR1 SGHVS, CDR2 FQNEAQ. The V gene lost 5 bases and the J gene lost 8 bases, with 9 bases spanning the gap. The CDR3 region has the DNA TGTGCCAGCAGCCCCCTTTTCGGCTACACCTTC. Residues: CASSPLFGYTF.

This rearrangement joins TRBV15 to TRBJ1-2, with unresolved D. The CDR3 runs 14 residues. The germline V and J ends were trimmed by 1 base and 4 bases, with 10 bases remaining between them. From germline, CDR1 is LNHNV and CDR2 YYDKDF (reference sequence). Here the CDR3 DNA reads TGTGCCACCAGCAGAGCGAGCGGCCCCTATGGCTACACCTTC. Translated: CATSRASGPYGYTF. Looking up the rest from reference TRBV15 and TRBJ1-2 gives the full variable domain: DAMVIQNPRYQVTQFGKPVTLSCSQTLNHNVMYWYQQKSSQAPKLLFHYYDKDFNNEADTPDNFQSRRPNTSFCFLDIRSPGLGDTAMYLCATSRASGPYGYTFGSGTRLTVV.

The genes are TRBV6-6 and TRBJ2-3; D not certain. V lost 2 bases, J lost 5 bases, and 5 bases lay in between. This CDR3 contains 12 residues. Germline loops: CDR1 MNHNY, CDR2 SVGAGI (reference sequence). CDR3 residues: CASSYAQDTQYF. The CDR3 region has the DNA TGTGCCAGCAGTTACGCGCAAGATACGCAGTATTTT.

The chain carries TRBV7-8 and TRBJ1-5; weak D call: TRBD1 (6 bases). CDR3 length equals 14 residues. Trimming cost V 3 bases and J 2 bases, with 8 bases left between them. Germline V gives CDR1 SGHVS, CDR2 FQNEAQ. CDR3 protein: CASSFRTGNQPQHF. The CDR3 nucleotides are TGTGCCAGCAGCTTCAGGACAGGCAATCAGCCCCAGCATTTT.

In this sample, this clone turned up a few times. V usage is TRBV11-2 and J usage is TRBJ1-4; 7 nucleotides agree with TRBD1. CDR1 SGHAT and CDR2 FQNNGV come from the germline V gene. V was pared by 8 bases and J by 4 bases, with 7 bases of the junction left unmatched. The CDR3 sequence is 14 residues long. The CDR3 sequence is CASRPGQLNEKLFF. CDR3 bases: TGTGCCAGCCGCCCGGGACAGCTTAATGAAAAACTGTTTTTT.

J is TRBJ2-5 and V is TRBV11-2, with a tentative D call TRBD2 (5 bases). Trimming cost V 8 bases and J 5 bases, with 12 bases left between them. The CDR3 consists of 12 residues. CDR1 and CDR2 from the germline V gene are SGHAT and FQNNGV. CDR3 in amino acids: CASCGLEETQYF. As DNA, the CDR3 is TGTGCCAGCTGCGGGCTAGAGGAGACCCAGTACTTC. Based on the CDR3 plus reference TRBV11-2 and TRBJ2-5, the full variable domain is EAGVAQSPRYKIIEKRQSVAFWCNPISGHATLYWYQQILGQGPKLLIQFQNNGVVDDSQLPKDRFSAERLKGVDSTLKIQPAKLEDSAVYLCASCGLEETQYFGPGTRLLVL.

This clone was picked up a small number of times. V usage is TRBV10-2 and J usage is TRBJ1-5; a weak D match, TRBD1 (5 bases). This CDR3 spans 14 amino acids. Looked up from germline, CDR1 is WSHSY and CDR2 is SAAADI. The ends were cut back, 3 bases at V and 7 bases at J, with 13 bases in the middle. In nucleotides, the CDR3 is TGCGCCAGCAGTGATGCGGGGGGAAGACAGCCCCAGCATTTT. This encodes CASSDAGGRQPQHF.

This clone has just a few counts. The chain links TRBV7-2 to TRBJ1-1, with 7 bases matching TRBD1. Germline V gene sequence: CDR1 SGHTA, CDR2 FQGNSA. The trim removed 6 bases at V and 5 bases at J, leaving 9 bases unmatched. The length of the CDR3 is 14 residues. CDR3 amino acids: CASRRQGWETEAFF. The DNA of the CDR3 is TGTGCCAGCAGAAGACAGGGCTGGGAAACTGAAGCTTTCTTT.

The CDR3 DNA reads as TGTGCCAGTAGTTATGGCCGAACCTACGAGCAGTACTTC. Translating it yields CASSYGRTYEQYF. V usage is TRBV19 and J usage is TRBJ2-7, with unresolved D. Germline assignment: CDR1 LNHDA and CDR2 SQIVND (reference sequence). The V end was cut by 5 bases, the J end by 2 bases, with 10 bases between. The CDR3 is 13 amino acids.

This chain joins TRBV29-1 and TRBJ2-7; 9 bases fit TRBD2. CDR1 and CDR2 from the germline V gene are SQVTM and ANQGSEA. The CDR3 is made up of 13 amino acids. The V and J ends lost 7 bases and 7 bases, in that order; junction bases with no gene match: 11. The CDR3: CSARLAALREQYF. As DNA, the CDR3 is TGCAGCGCGCGACTAGCGGCCCTGAGGGAGCAGTACTTC.

This chain uses TRBV14 with TRBJ2-7; D is possibly TRBD2 (6 bases). V lost 1 base, J lost 7 bases, and 11 bases lay in between. This CDR3 is 13 amino acids long. Per the germline V gene, CDR1 is SGHDN and CDR2 is FVKESK. The CDR3 nucleotides read TGTGCCAGCAGCCAAGGGCGGAGGGGTGAGCAGTACTTC. It is translated as CASSQGRRGEQYF.

The chain recombines TRBV5-1 with TRBJ2-3; 7 positions match TRBD1. The length of the CDR3 is 16 residues. V dropped 3 bases and J dropped 4; count of bases not matched to a gene: 11. The germline V gene encodes CDR1 SGHRS and CDR2 YFSETQ. CDR3 amino acids: CASSSGLGQGADTQYF. The CDR3 nucleotides read TGCGCCAGCAGCTCCGGACTGGGGCAGGGGGCAGATACGCAGTATTTT.

This clone appeared once. The chain uses TRBV6-5 and TRBJ2-2; tentatively, D is TRBD2 (5 bases). The V and J ends lost 6 bases and 6 bases respectively, with 17 bases between them. The CDR3 length is 15 residues. Germline values: CDR1 MNHEY, CDR2 SVGAGI. CDR3 sequence: CASSPLTVRAGELFF. The CDR3 nucleotides read TGTGCCAGCAGCCCCCTGACGGTGAGGGCCGGGGAGCTGTTTTTT.

The chain joins TRBV6-5 to TRBJ1-1; D remains ambiguous. The V and J ends lost 2 bases and 7 bases respectively, with 8 bases between them. The CDR3 has 12 residues. The germline V gene has CDR1 MNHEY and CDR2 SVGAGI. The CDR3 is CASSYGQNEAFF. The CDR3 region has the DNA TGTGCCAGCAGTTACGGGCAGAATGAAGCTTTCTTT.

Note on this clone: At the DNA level, this CDR3 is encoded by other sequences in the same sample as well. The chain couples TRBV19 to TRBJ1-5, with TRBD1 identical over 8 bases. CDR1 is LNHDA and CDR2 is SQIVND in the germline V gene (reference sequence). The CDR3 covers 14 residues. J gave up 2 bases and V 5 bases, and 2 bases lay outside the gene matches. CDR3 coding DNA: TGTGCCAGTAGTGACAGGGGTGGCAATCAGCCCCAGCATTTT. The encoded protein is CASSDRGGNQPQHF.

This chain joins TRBV6-1 and TRBJ1-5, with D unresolved. The germline V and J ends were trimmed by 3 bases and 0 bases, with 6 bases remaining between them. The CDR3 covers 14 residues. Germline-derived CDR1 and CDR2 are MNHNS and SASEGT. The CDR3 DNA sequence: TGTGCCAGCAGTGACAGAATTAGCAATCAGCCCCAGCATTTT. Its translation is CASSDRISNQPQHF.

The chain is built from TRBV3-1 (or the pseudogene TRBV3-2) and TRBJ2-5, with TRBD2 identical over 8 bases. This CDR3 has 14 amino acids. Germline CDR1 LGHDT, CDR2 YNNKEL (reference sequence). V lost 8 bases to trimming and J lost 10 bases; unmatched junction nucleotides: 15. CDR3 nucleotide sequence: TGTGCCAGCGGAAGCGGGGGAGGTGAGATGGGCCAGTACTTC. Protein product: CASGSGGGEMGQYF.